There are a few counts of the clone carrying this TCR beta chain. The antigen remains unidentified. The data stem from a study of cytomegalovirus exposure and HLA in healthy donors. Regarding the study as a whole: Despite most TCR sequences being rare, some public TCRs occurred in many donors.

This CDR3 spans 16 amino acids. Unmatched junction bases numbered 11, after V lost 2 bases and J lost 8 bases. Germline lookup yields CDR1 SEHNR and CDR2 FQNEAQ (reference sequence). It was with 60 Vbeta and 13 Jbeta primers that the PCR ran. Clones were read by immunoSEQ multiplex PCR, and TCRdb kept only the in-frame ones, dropping some. The data contain about 160,000 clones, roughly 78% of them singletons. The chain has TRBV7-9 and TRBJ2-2; 7 positions agree with TRBD2. This clonotype was sampled from a man in his forties in good health and CMV-seronegative. The sample consisted of PBMCs. CDR3 sequence reads: CASSLSPGLDGGELFF. In DNA form, the CDR3 reads TGTGCCAGCAGCTTAAGCCCCGGACTAGATGGGGGGGAGCTGTTTTTT.